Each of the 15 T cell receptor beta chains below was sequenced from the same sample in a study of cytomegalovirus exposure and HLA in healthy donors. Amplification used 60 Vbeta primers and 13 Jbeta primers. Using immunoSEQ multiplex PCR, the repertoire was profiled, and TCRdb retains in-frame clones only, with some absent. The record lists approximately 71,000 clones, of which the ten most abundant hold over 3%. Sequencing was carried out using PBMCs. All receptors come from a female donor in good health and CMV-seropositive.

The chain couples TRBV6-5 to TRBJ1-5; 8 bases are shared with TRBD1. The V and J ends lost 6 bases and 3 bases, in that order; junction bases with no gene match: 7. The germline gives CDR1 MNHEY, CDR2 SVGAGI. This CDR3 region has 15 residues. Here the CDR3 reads CASRRTGSNNQPQHF. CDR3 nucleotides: TGTGCCAGCAGGCGGACAGGGAGTAACAATCAGCCCCAGCATTTT.

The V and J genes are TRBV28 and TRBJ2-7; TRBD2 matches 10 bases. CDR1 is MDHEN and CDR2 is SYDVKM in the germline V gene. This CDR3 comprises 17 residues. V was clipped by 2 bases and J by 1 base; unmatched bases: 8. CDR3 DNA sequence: TGTGCCAGCAGTTTACTCTTCTCTAGCGGGAGTTCCTACGAGCAGTACTTC. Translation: CASSLLFSSGSSYEQYF.

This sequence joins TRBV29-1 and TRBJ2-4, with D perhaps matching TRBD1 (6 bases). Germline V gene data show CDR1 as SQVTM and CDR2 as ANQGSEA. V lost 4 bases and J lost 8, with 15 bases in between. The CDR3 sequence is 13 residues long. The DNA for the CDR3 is TGCAGCGTTGGTGAACAGGGTGGGCACATTCAGTACTTC. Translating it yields CSVGEQGGHIQYF. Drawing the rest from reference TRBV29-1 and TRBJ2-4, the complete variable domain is SAVISQKPSRDICQRGTSLTIQCQVDSQVTMMFWYRQQPGQSLTLIATANQGSEATYESGFVIDKFPISRPNLTFSTLTVSNMSPEDSSIYLCSVGEQGGHIQYFGAGTRLSVL.

The CDR3 coding sequence is TGTGCCAGCAGAAGGGACAGTCTCCCCTCCTACGAGCAGTACTTC. As protein: CASRRDSLPSYEQYF. The chain uses TRBV2 and TRBJ2-7; 7 bases fit TRBD1. Trimming at V came to 6 bases and at J to 0 bases, leaving 8 bases not matched to a gene. The germline CDR1 and CDR2 sequences are SNHLY and FYNNEI. The CDR3 is 15 residues long.

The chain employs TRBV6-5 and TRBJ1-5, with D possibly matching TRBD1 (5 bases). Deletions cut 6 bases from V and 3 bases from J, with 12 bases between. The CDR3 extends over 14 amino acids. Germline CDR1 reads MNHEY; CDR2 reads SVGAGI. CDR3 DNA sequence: TGTGCCAGCAGGGGGGGACCGTACAATCAGCCCCAGCATTTT. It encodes CASRGGPYNQPQHF.

The DNA for the CDR3 is TGTGCCAGCAGCTCCCCTTGTGTTCGGGTCTATGGCTACACCTTC. Translation: CASSSPCVRVYGYTF. The chain combines TRBV6-4 with TRBJ1-2; D gene ambiguous. The CDR3 contains 15 residues. Trimming removed 6 bases from V and 4 bases from J, with 18 bases in between. The V gene's germline CDR1 is MRHNA and CDR2 SNTAGT.

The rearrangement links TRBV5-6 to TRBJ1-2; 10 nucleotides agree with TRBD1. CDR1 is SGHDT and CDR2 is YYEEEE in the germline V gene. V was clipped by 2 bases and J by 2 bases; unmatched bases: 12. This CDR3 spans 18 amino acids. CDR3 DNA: TGTGCCAGCAGCTTTCCCGCACCGGGACAGGGGCGAAACTATGGCTACACCTTC. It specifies CASSFPAPGQGRNYGYTF.

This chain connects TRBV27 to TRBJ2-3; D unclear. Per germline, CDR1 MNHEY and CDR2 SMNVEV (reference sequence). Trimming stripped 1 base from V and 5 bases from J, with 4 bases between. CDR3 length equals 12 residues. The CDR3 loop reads CASSLLKDTQYF. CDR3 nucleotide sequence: TGTGCCAGCAGTTTATTAAAAGATACGCAGTATTTT.

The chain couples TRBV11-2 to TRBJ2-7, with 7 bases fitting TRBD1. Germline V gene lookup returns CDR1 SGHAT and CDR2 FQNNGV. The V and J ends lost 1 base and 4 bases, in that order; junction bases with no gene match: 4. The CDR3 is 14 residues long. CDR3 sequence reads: CASSLVGTVYEQYF. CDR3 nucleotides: TGTGCCAGCAGCTTAGTGGGGACAGTATACGAGCAGTACTTC.

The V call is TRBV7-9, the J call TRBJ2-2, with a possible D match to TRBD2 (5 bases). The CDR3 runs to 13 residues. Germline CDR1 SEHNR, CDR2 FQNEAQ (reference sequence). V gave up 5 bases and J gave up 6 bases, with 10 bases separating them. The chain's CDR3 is CASSPRGAGELFF. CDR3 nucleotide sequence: TGTGCCAGCAGCCCCCGGGGAGCCGGGGAGCTGTTTTTT.

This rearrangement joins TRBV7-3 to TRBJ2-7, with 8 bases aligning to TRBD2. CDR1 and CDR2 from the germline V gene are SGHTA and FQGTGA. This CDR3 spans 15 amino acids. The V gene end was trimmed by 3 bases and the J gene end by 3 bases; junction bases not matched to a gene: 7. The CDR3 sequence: CASSLKSGGVYEQYF. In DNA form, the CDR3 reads TGTGCCAGCAGCTTGAAAAGCGGGGGAGTCTACGAGCAGTACTTC.

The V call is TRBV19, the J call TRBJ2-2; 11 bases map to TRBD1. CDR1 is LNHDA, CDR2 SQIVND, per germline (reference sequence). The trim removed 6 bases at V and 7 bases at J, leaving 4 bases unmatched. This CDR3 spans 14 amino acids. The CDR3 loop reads CASRGDRGSGELFF. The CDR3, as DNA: TGTGCCAGTAGAGGGGACAGGGGGAGCGGGGAGCTGTTTTTT.

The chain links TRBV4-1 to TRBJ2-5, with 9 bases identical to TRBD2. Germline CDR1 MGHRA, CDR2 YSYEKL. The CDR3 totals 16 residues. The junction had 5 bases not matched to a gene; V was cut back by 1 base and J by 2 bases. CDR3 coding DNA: TGCGCCAGCAGCCAAGTCGGGACTAGCAGACAAGAGACCCAGTACTTC. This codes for CASSQVGTSRQETQYF.

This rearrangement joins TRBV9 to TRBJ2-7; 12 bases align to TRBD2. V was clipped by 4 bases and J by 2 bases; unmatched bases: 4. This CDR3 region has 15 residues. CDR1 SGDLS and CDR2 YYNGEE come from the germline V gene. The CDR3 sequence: CASSTSSGGAYEQYF. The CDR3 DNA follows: TGTGCCAGCAGCACCTCTAGCGGGGGGGCCTACGAGCAGTACTTC. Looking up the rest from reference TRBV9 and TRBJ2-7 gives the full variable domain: DSGVTQTPKHLITATGQRVTLRCSPRSGDLSVYWYQQSLDQGLQFLIQYYNGEERAKGNILERFSAQQFPDLHSELNLSSLELGDSALYFCASSTSSGGAYEQYFGPGTRLTVT.

The CDR3 DNA reads TGTGCCAGCAGTTACTCAAACTCCAACAGTTATACGCAGTATTTT. Translating it yields CASSYSNSNSYTQYF. The V and J genes are TRBV6-6 and TRBJ2-3, with D unclear. The V end was cut by 0 bases, the J end by 7 bases, with 14 bases between. The CDR3 sequence is 15 residues long. CDR1 is MNHNY and CDR2 is SVGAGI in the germline V gene (reference sequence).